This TCR beta chain originates from a study of blood T cell repertoires in COVID-19. In the study overall: Researchers got acute and convalescent COVID-19 samples from the United States, Italy and Spain. Sources were T cells, B-cell-depleted T cells, or PBMCs; the material itself was cDNA or gDNA.

In the original workflow: How many nucleated cells were present was estimated from reference gene primer amplification. Sequencing was performed with immunoSEQ multiplex PCR; in TCRdb, only in-frame clones are kept and a portion is missing. V and J calls and clone size are given by that table; D and trimming were obtained from the DNA. Of roughly 80,000 clones in the sample, more than 70% were seen once. Germline-derived CDR1 and CDR2 are SGHTA and FQGNSA. CDR3 length equals 14 residues. After removal of 1 base from V and 7 bases from J, the junction contained 0 bases not matched to a gene. This receptor was identified in an elderly woman with acute or convalescent COVID-19. The chain recombines TRBV7-2 with TRBJ1-4, with 10 bases matching TRBD1. Sequencing was done on a sample of peripheral blood. Here the CDR3 reads CASSLGTGGEKLFF. The CDR3 DNA follows: TGTGCCAGCAGCTTAGGGACAGGGGGTGAAAAACTGTTTTTT. Full variable domain (outside the CDR3, taken from reference TRBV7-2 and TRBJ1-4): GAGVSQSPSNKVTEKGKDVELRCDPISGHTALYWYRQSLGQGLEFLIYFQGNSAPDKSGLPSDRFSAERTGGSVSTLTIQRTQQEDSAVYLCASSLGTGGEKLFFGSGTQLSVL.